Listed below are T cell receptor beta chains from one sample, sequenced in a study of blood T cell repertoires in COVID-19. Sequenced by immunoSEQ multiplex PCR; TCRdb stores in-frame clones only, minus some. There are about 68,000 clones in the sample; 75% to 85% occur only once, and roughly 25% lies in the top ten. Sequenced material: peripheral blood. These receptors originate from a man between 45 and 60 years old with acute or convalescent COVID-19. Both conserved end residues are part of each CDR3. D genes are given only for firm matches. For some rows the clone size is stated as once, few or many, or as a class when expanded; others skip it.

cdr3_nt: TGTGCCAGCAGTGAAGAACTACTAGTCTACGAGCAGTACTTC
cdr3_aa: CASSEELLVYEQYF
v_call: TRBV2
d_call: .
clone_size: .
j_call: TRBJ2-7

cdr3_nt: TGTGCCAGCAGCTTCGGACGGACTTCCACAGATACGCAGTATTTT
cdr3_aa: CASSFGRTSTDTQYF
v_call: TRBV5-8
d_call: .
clone_size: .
j_call: TRBJ2-3

cdr3_nt: TGTGCCACCAGCGGGACTAGCGGGGCCGAGGGGGATACGCAGTATTTT
cdr3_aa: CATSGTSGAEGDTQYF
v_call: TRBV24-1
d_call: TRBD2
clone_size: .
j_call: TRBJ2-3

cdr3_nt: TGTGCCACCAGTGATTCCGCTGGCGGGGGGCCTTCAAAGCAGTATTTT
cdr3_aa: CATSDSAGGGPSKQYF
v_call: TRBV24-1
d_call: TRBD2
clone_size: .
j_call: TRBJ2-3

cdr3_nt: TGTGCCAGCAGTGAATCCCCCCCTTTAGTGGGGGAGGAAGAGACCCAGTACTTC
cdr3_aa: CASSESPPLVGEEETQYF
v_call: TRBV2
d_call: .
clone_size: .
j_call: TRBJ2-5

cdr3_nt: TGTGCCAGCAGCTCACGACTAGCGGTTTTTACGTCAGATACGCAGTATTTT
cdr3_aa: CASSSRLAVFTSDTQYF
v_call: TRBV11-2
d_call: TRBD2
clone_size: once
j_call: TRBJ2-3

cdr3_nt: TGTGCCAGCAGCGGGGCCGGGACTAGCTCCTACGAGCAGTACTTC
cdr3_aa: CASSGAGTSSYEQYF
v_call: TRBV7-8
d_call: TRBD2
clone_size: .
j_call: TRBJ2-7

cdr3_nt: TGTGCCAGCAGCCGGCAGAGTGGGCCTGGAAACACCATATATTTT
cdr3_aa: CASSRQSGPGNTIYF
v_call: TRBV3-1/TRBV3-2
d_call: .
clone_size: .
j_call: TRBJ1-3

cdr3_nt: TGTGCCATCAGTGAGACACAGGAGACCCAGTACTTC
cdr3_aa: CAISETQETQYF
v_call: TRBV10-3
d_call: .
clone_size: .
j_call: TRBJ2-5

cdr3_nt: TGTGCCAGCAGTGAATCACCATTAGCGGGGGTTAACACCGGGGAGCTGTTTTTT
cdr3_aa: CASSESPLAGVNTGELFF
v_call: TRBV6-1
d_call: TRBD2
clone_size: .
j_call: TRBJ2-2

cdr3_nt: TGCGCCAGCAGGGCGGGGGCCCATGAAGCAGAGACCCAGTACTTC
cdr3_aa: CASRAGAHEAETQYF
v_call: TRBV5-1
d_call: .
clone_size: .
j_call: TRBJ2-5

cdr3_nt: TGTGCCAGCAGTTACTCATACGGAGAGTCTGGAAACACCATATATTTT
cdr3_aa: CASSYSYGESGNTIYF
v_call: TRBV6-5
d_call: .
clone_size: once
j_call: TRBJ1-3

cdr3_nt: TGTGCCAGCTCACCAGGGGCCACCTACGAGCAGTACTTC
cdr3_aa: CASSPGATYEQYF
v_call: TRBV18
d_call: .
clone_size: .
j_call: TRBJ2-7

cdr3_nt: TGTGCCAGCAGCGCGGCGAGTACGCAGTATTTT
cdr3_aa: CASSAASTQYF
v_call: TRBV3-1/TRBV3-2
d_call: .
clone_size: .
j_call: TRBJ2-3

cdr3_nt: TGTGCCAGCAGTCTTAGCGTACAATCCTATGGCTACACCTTC
cdr3_aa: CASSLSVQSYGYTF
v_call: TRBV11-1
d_call: .
clone_size: .
j_call: TRBJ1-2

cdr3_nt: TGTGCAAGTCGCTTGACAGGTTCCACCTACGAGCAGTACTTC
cdr3_aa: CASRLTGSTYEQYF
v_call: TRBV12-2
d_call: .
clone_size: .
j_call: TRBJ2-7

cdr3_nt: TGCACCAGCAGCCAAGATCCTGAGCAAGAGACCCAGTACTTC
cdr3_aa: CTSSQDPEQETQYF
v_call: TRBV1
d_call: .
clone_size: .
j_call: TRBJ2-5

cdr3_nt: TGTGCCAGCAGCGATACCGGGACTCTGCAAGAGACCCAGTACTTC
cdr3_aa: CASSDTGTLQETQYF
v_call: TRBV5-6
d_call: .
clone_size: .
j_call: TRBJ2-5

cdr3_nt: TGCAGCGTTACAGGGTCCCGGATCTATGGCTACACCTTC
cdr3_aa: CSVTGSRIYGYTF
v_call: TRBV29-1
d_call: .
clone_size: .
j_call: TRBJ1-2

cdr3_nt: TGTGCCAGCAGCTTATCAGGGGGCGCAGACGGGGCCAACGTCCTGACTTTC
cdr3_aa: CASSLSGGADGANVLTF
v_call: TRBV7-3
d_call: TRBD1
clone_size: .
j_call: TRBJ2-6

cdr3_nt: TGTGCCAGCAGTGCATTATTGAGGGAACTTGGTCCCTATGGCTACACCTTC
cdr3_aa: CASSALLRELGPYGYTF
v_call: TRBV2
d_call: .
clone_size: .
j_call: TRBJ1-2

cdr3_nt: TGCGCCAGCAGCTTGGACGGGGAGGAGTACTTC
cdr3_aa: CASSLDGEEYF
v_call: TRBV5-1
d_call: .
clone_size: once
j_call: TRBJ2-7

cdr3_nt: TGTGCCAGTAGGTCGGACAGGGGGCCCTACGAGCAGTACTTC
cdr3_aa: CASRSDRGPYEQYF
v_call: TRBV19
d_call: TRBD1
clone_size: .
j_call: TRBJ2-7

cdr3_nt: TGTGCCACCATGCCCTCGGACGAGCAGTACTTC
cdr3_aa: CATMPSDEQYF
v_call: TRBV24-1
d_call: .
clone_size: .
j_call: TRBJ2-7

cdr3_nt: TGTGCCAGCAGTTTATATGGGACTAGCAGGGGGACTGAGACCCAGTACTTC
cdr3_aa: CASSLYGTSRGTETQYF
v_call: TRBV27
d_call: TRBD2
clone_size: .
j_call: TRBJ2-5

cdr3_nt: TGTGCCAGCAGTGGGCCGGACAGGGGGCGAAGGAACGAGCAGTACTTC
cdr3_aa: CASSGPDRGRRNEQYF
v_call: TRBV2
d_call: TRBD1
clone_size: medium-sized
j_call: TRBJ2-7

cdr3_nt: TGCGCCAGCAGCTTGGGGCGGGGGGGCTTGGAGACCCAGTACTTC
cdr3_aa: CASSLGRGGLETQYF
v_call: TRBV5-1
d_call: TRBD2
clone_size: .
j_call: TRBJ2-5

cdr3_nt: TGTGCCAGCTCTCCAGGACAGCTAGAGAATGAAAAACTGTTTTTT
cdr3_aa: CASSPGQLENEKLFF
v_call: TRBV18
d_call: .
clone_size: .
j_call: TRBJ1-4

cdr3_nt: TGTGCCCGCAGCTTCGCCGGGGGGGCGGCGGGGGGGCAACGGAATGAGCAGTTCTTC
cdr3_aa: CARSFAGGAAGGQRNEQFF
v_call: TRBV11-3
d_call: TRBD2
clone_size: .
j_call: TRBJ2-1

cdr3_nt: TGTGCCAGCAGCGCCCTGACTGGGGAAAAACTGTTTTTT
cdr3_aa: CASSALTGEKLFF
v_call: TRBV5-6
d_call: .
clone_size: few
j_call: TRBJ1-4

cdr3_nt: TGTGCTAGTGGTTTGTTATACAATGAGCAGTTCTTC
cdr3_aa: CASGLLYNEQFF
v_call: TRBV12-5
d_call: .
clone_size: .
j_call: TRBJ2-1

cdr3_nt: TGTGCCAGCAGGGGACAGGAGGTCTCACCCCTCCACTTT
cdr3_aa: CASRGQEVSPLHF
v_call: TRBV2
d_call: TRBD1
clone_size: .
j_call: TRBJ1-6

cdr3_nt: TGTGCCAGCAGCCGGAGGGGTATGGGAAACACCATATATTTT
cdr3_aa: CASSRRGMGNTIYF
v_call: TRBV11-2
d_call: .
clone_size: few
j_call: TRBJ1-3

cdr3_nt: TGCGCCAGCAGCCAAGTTAGGGCTAGCGGCGCCCTAAATGAGCAGTTCTTC
cdr3_aa: CASSQVRASGALNEQFF
v_call: TRBV4-1
d_call: TRBD2
clone_size: .
j_call: TRBJ2-1

cdr3_nt: TGTGCCAGCAGTGAAGGGCTTCAGCCCCAGCATTTT
cdr3_aa: CASSEGLQPQHF
v_call: TRBV6-1
d_call: .
clone_size: .
j_call: TRBJ1-5

cdr3_nt: TGTGCCAGCAGCCAACTTTGGGGGGGGTTCTACGAGCAGTACTTC
cdr3_aa: CASSQLWGGFYEQYF
v_call: TRBV3-1/TRBV3-2
d_call: TRBD2
clone_size: once
j_call: TRBJ2-7

cdr3_nt: TGTGCCAGCAGCACATTTAGCGGGGGGCGACAAGAGACCCAGTACTTC
cdr3_aa: CASSTFSGGRQETQYF
v_call: TRBV3-1/TRBV3-2
d_call: TRBD2
clone_size: .
j_call: TRBJ2-5

cdr3_nt: TGCAGCGCTGTTCTGGGCTATGAGCAGTTCTTC
cdr3_aa: CSAVLGYEQFF
v_call: TRBV29-1
d_call: .
clone_size: .
j_call: TRBJ2-1

cdr3_nt: TGCGCCAGCAGCTACGGACAGGAATCCCTCCCCCGTAGCTACACCTTC
cdr3_aa: CASSYGQESLPRSYTF
v_call: TRBV5-1
d_call: TRBD1
clone_size: .
j_call: TRBJ1-2